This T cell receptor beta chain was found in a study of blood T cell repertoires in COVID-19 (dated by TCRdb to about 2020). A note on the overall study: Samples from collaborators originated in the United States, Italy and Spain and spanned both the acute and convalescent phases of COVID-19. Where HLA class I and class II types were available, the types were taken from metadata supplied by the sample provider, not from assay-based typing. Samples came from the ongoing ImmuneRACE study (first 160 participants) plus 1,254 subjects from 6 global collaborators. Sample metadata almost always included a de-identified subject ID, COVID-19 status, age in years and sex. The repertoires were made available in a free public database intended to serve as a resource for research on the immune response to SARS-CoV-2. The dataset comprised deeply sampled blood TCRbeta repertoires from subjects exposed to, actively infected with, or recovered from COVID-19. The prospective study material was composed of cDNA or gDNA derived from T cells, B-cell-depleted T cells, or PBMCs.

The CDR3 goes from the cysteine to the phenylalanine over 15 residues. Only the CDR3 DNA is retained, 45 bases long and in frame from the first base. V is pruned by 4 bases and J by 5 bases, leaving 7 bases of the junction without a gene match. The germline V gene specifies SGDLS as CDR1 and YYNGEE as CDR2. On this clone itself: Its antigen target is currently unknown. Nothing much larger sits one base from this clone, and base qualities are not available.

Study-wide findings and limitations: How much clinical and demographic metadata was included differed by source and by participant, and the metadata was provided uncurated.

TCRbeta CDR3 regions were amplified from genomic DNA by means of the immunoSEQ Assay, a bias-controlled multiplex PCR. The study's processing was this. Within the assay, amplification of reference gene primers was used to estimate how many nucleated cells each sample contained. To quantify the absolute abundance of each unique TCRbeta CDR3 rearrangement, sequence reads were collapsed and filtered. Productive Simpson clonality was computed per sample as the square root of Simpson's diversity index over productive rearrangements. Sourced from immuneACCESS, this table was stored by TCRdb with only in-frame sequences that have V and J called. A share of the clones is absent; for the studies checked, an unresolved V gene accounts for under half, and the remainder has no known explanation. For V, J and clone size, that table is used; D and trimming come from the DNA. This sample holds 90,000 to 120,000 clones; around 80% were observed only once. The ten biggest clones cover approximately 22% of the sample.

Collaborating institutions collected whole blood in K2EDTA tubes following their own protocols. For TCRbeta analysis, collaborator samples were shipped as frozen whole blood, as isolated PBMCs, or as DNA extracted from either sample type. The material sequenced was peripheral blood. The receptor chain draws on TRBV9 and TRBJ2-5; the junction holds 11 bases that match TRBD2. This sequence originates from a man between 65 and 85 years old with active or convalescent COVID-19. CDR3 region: CASSKTSGVAETQYF. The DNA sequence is TGTGCCAGCAGCAAGACTAGCGGGGTAGCTGAGACCCAGTACTTC. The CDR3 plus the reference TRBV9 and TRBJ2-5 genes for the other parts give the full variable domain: DSGVTQTPKHLITATGQRVTLRCSPRSGDLSVYWYQQSLDQGLQFLIQYYNGEERAKGNILERFSAQQFPDLHSELNLSSLELGDSALYFCASSKTSGVAETQYFGPGTRLLVL.